This TCR beta chain was sequenced during a study of technical replicates of blood from a handful of donors. Libraries were prepared by immunoSEQ multiplex PCR; TCRdb keeps only in-frame clonotypes and omits some of them. The sample holds around 85,000 clones; 94% are singletons and the top ten take 0.25%. The V end lost 7 bases, the J end lost 4 bases, and 13 bases lay between the germline ends. Germline loops: CDR1 WNHNN, CDR2 SYGVQD (reference sequence). The CDR3 totals 13 residues. Source material: T cells isolated from PBMCs. The sequence was collected from a human donor in good health. The V gene is TRBV10-1, the J gene TRBJ1-1, with D perhaps matching TRBD1 (6 bases). DNA of the CDR3: TGCGCCAGCATGGCAGGGGCCGGCACTGAAGCTTTCTTT. Amino acids: CASMAGAGTEAFF.